The 21 T cell receptor beta chains reported below all come from one sample, sequenced in a study of human T cells and chemical hapten exposure (dated by TCRdb to the early 2020s). Library prep was done by RACE. The sequencer listed for this sample is NextSeq 500. TCRdb reprocessed the public reads (quality trimming at Q25 with fastp, clone calling with MiXCR) and kept in-frame beta chains. Duplicate CDR3 protein sequences are folded into a single record with the most common DNA and genes. This sample comprises over 35,000 distinct CDR3 sequences, roughly a tenth of them detected only once. Approximately 6.2% of the sample comes from the top ten. The time point label on this specimen signifies: pre-sensitization, week 0. The treatment or condition label, as the study defines it: therapeutic diphenylcyclopropenone sensitization with weekly scalp DPC. Sample: whole blood, taken in connection with sensitization to the hapten diphenylcyclopropenone (DPC). The receptors here all came from a man aged 30 to 39 with alopecia areata. Some clones in this sample may be carry-over from other donors' samples.

The CDR3 coding sequence is TGTGCCAGCAGCCAAGGGGGCGGGTACTCCTACAATGAGCAGTTCTTC. As protein: CASSQGGGYSYNEQFF. The chain couples TRBV14 to TRBJ2-1; D may match TRBD1 or TRBD2 (5 bases each). The CDR3 runs 16 residues. Trimming removed 1 base at V and 0 bases at J, with 10 bases between. From germline, CDR1 is SGHDN and CDR2 FVKESK.

The chain recombines TRBV6-1 with TRBJ2-7, with D perhaps matching TRBD1 or TRBD2 (5 bases each). This CDR3 is 15 amino acids long. Germline V lookup: CDR1 MNHNS, CDR2 SASEGT. V was cut by 2 bases and J by 0 bases, with 11 bases left in between. The CDR3 DNA follows: TGTGCCAGCAGTGAAATAGGGGACCACTCCTACGAGCAGTACGTC. Protein: CASSEIGDHSYEQYV.

The chain joins TRBV24-1 to TRBJ1-5; the D gene is possibly TRBD1 (6 bases). This CDR3 is 13 amino acids long. V dropped 4 bases and J dropped 6 bases, with 9 bases sitting between them. The germline V gene encodes CDR1 KGHDR and CDR2 SFDVKD. CDR3 sequence (DNA): TGTGCCACCAGTGAAAGGGGGTCTCAGCCCCAGCATTTT. It codes for CATSERGSQPQHF.

This clonotype was observed a few times. The chain recombines TRBV15 with TRBJ2-3; no clear D. The CDR3 is 15 amino acids. V lost 0 bases and J lost 2, with 9 bases in between. Per germline, CDR1 LNHNV and CDR2 YYDKDF (reference sequence). CDR3 protein: CATSRDMDLTDTQYF. The CDR3 DNA reads as TGTGCCACCAGCAGAGATATGGATCTCACAGATACGCAGTATTTT.

This chain connects TRBV7-2 to TRBJ2-3; TRBD1 agrees at 11 bases. CDR3 length: 15 amino acids. Germline CDR1 reads SGHTA; CDR2 reads FQGNSA. V gave up 0 bases and J gave up 6 bases; unmatched junction bases: 2. CDR3 sequence: CASSLARTGGDTQYF. The DNA of the CDR3 is TGTGCCAGCAGCTTAGCAAGGACAGGGGGCGATACGCAGTATTTT.

The chain links TRBV12-3 or TRBV12-4 to TRBJ1-1; no firm D call. V lost 0 bases, J lost 6 bases, and 11 bases lay in between. The length of the CDR3 is 14 residues. CDR3 in DNA: TGTGCCAGCAGTTTAGCGTTGGCAGCGGCTGAAGCTTTCTTT. Amino acids: CASSLALAAAEAFF.

This clonotype was observed many times. Germline is not matched at one junction end, which may reflect a read error. CDR3 sequence: CASSPGWRDGGHF. CDR3 in DNA: TGTGCCAGCTCACCGGGATGGAGGGACGGAGGGCATTTT. This rearrangement joins TRBV18 to TRBJ2-3, with D perhaps matching TRBD2 (6 bases). The germline CDR1 and CDR2 sequences are KGHSH and LQKENI. The CDR3 sequence is 13 residues long. Drawing the rest from reference TRBV18 and TRBJ2-3, the complete variable domain is NAGVMQNPRHLVRRRGQEARLRCSPMKGHSHVYWYRQLPEEGLKFMVYLQKENIIDESGMPKERFSAEFPKEGPSILRIQQVVRGDSAAYFCASSPGWRDGGHFGPGTRLTVL.

This clonotype has ten or more counts. This chain connects TRBV6-2 or TRBV6-3 to TRBJ2-7; 8 positions agree with TRBD1. CDR1 and CDR2 from the germline V gene are MNHEY and SVGEGT. This CDR3 has 15 residues. V lost 4 bases, J lost 0 bases, and 5 bases stayed unmatched. The CDR3 spells CASSSGQGPSYEQYV. In nucleotides, the CDR3 is TGTGCCAGCAGTTCCGGACAGGGACCCTCCTACGAGCAGTACGTC.

This clonotype was observed a handful of times. The chain recombines TRBV7-9 with TRBJ1-3, with D maybe TRBD1 (5 bases). Germline CDR1 is SEHNR and CDR2 is FQNEAQ (reference sequence). The CDR3 is 15 residues long. Trimming shortened V by 5 bases and J by 4 bases, and 15 bases separated the two germline ends. Written as DNA, the CDR3 is TGTGCCAGCAGCCCAAGTTCAGGGCAAGGAAACACCATATATTTT. As protein: CASSPSSGQGNTIYF.

This chain uses TRBV7-2 with TRBJ2-2; D uncertain. Germline V lookup: CDR1 SGHTA, CDR2 FQGNSA. CDR3 length: 16 amino acids. The V end lost 2 bases, the J end lost 6 bases, and 16 bases lay between the germline ends. The CDR3 sequence: CASSLSLKGRAGELFF. The CDR3 bases are TGTGCCAGCAGCTTATCGTTGAAGGGTAGGGCCGGGGAGCTGTTTTTT.

This clonotype came up a few times. The chain carries TRBV20-1 and TRBJ2-3, with 14 positions matching TRBD2. CDR3 length equals 17 residues. J gave up 0 bases and V 3 bases, and 5 bases lay outside the gene matches. Germline loops: CDR1 DFQATT, CDR2 SNEGSKA (reference sequence). The CDR3 protein is CSARTSGRASSTDTQYF. CDR3 in DNA: TGCAGTGCTAGGACTAGCGGGAGGGCCTCCAGCACAGATACGCAGTATTTT.

This clonotype was detected a few times. The genes are TRBV11-2 and TRBJ2-7, with 11 bases identical to TRBD1. In germline, CDR1 is SGHAT, CDR2 FQNNGV. Unmatched junction bases numbered 17, after V lost 0 bases and J lost 7 bases. The CDR3 length is 19 residues. The CDR3 loop reads CASSLDPRPWGQGDREQYF. DNA of the CDR3: TGTGCCAGCAGCTTAGATCCCCGACCATGGGGACAGGGGGACAGGGAGCAGTACTTC.

This clonotype was counted many times. The J gene is TRBJ2-5, the V gene TRBV29-1, with TRBD2 matching over 13 bases. CDR1 is SQVTM and CDR2 is ANQGSEA in the germline V gene. There are 16 residues in the CDR3. V gave up 5 bases and J gave up 1 base; unmatched junction bases: 7. Here the CDR3 reads CSVWTSGRGIQETQYF. Here the CDR3 DNA reads TGCAGCGTTTGGACTAGCGGGAGAGGAATCCAAGAGACCCAGTACTTC.

The chain links TRBV2 to TRBJ1-6; 8 bases match TRBD1. The CDR3 consists of 15 residues. The germline V gene encodes CDR1 SNHLY and CDR2 FYNNEI. The V segment lost 3 bases and the J segment 7 bases; nucleotides outside the gene matches: 5. CDR3 coding DNA: TGTGCCAGCAGTGATGTCGGGACAGGAAATTCACCCCTCCACTTT. Translated: CASSDVGTGNSPLHF.

This clonotype was observed at least ten times. CDR3 nucleotide sequence: TGCAGCCAACGGGGTGGGGGGAGCACAGATACGCAGTATTTT. Amino acids: CSQRGGGSTDTQYF. V and J are TRBV29-1 and TRBJ2-3; D may be TRBD2 (6 bases). The CDR3 length is 14 residues. CDR1 and CDR2 (germline): SQVTM, ANQGSEA. Trimming removed 8 bases from V and 0 bases from J, with 15 bases in between.

CDR3 nucleotides: TGCGCCAGCAGCCCTTCCCCAGGTTGGCAGTACTTC. Its protein product is CASSPSPGWQYF. The chain links TRBV4-1 to TRBJ2-7; unclear D gene. Trimming removed 4 bases from V and 9 bases from J, with 13 bases in between. The germline gives CDR1 MGHRA, CDR2 YSYEKL. The CDR3 totals 12 residues.

This clonotype was counted a few times. The CDR3 DNA reads TGTGCCAGCAGCTTAACTTTGCCTAGCACAGATACGCAGTATTTT. As protein: CASSLTLPSTDTQYF. The chain employs TRBV7-9 and TRBJ2-3; D is unclear. The CDR3 sequence is 15 residues long. Per germline, CDR1 SEHNR and CDR2 FQNEAQ (reference sequence). V was trimmed by 2 bases and J by 0 bases, leaving 9 bases between them.

This clonotype was seen a few times. This chain uses TRBV7-7 with TRBJ2-5, with D perhaps TRBD1 or TRBD2 (6 bases each). The CDR3 has 17 amino acids. Between the trimmed V and J ends, which lost 6 bases and 3 bases, there was a span of 23 bases. Germline V gene sequence: CDR1 SSHAT, CDR2 FNYEAQ (reference sequence). The CDR3 here is CASRAGQRRPEKETQYF. In DNA, the CDR3 is TGTGCCAGCAGGGCGGGACAACGCCGACCTGAAAAAGAGACCCAGTACTTC.

The genes are TRBV20-1 and TRBJ2-7; a possible D gene is TRBD1 (6 bases). CDR1 DFQATT and CDR2 SNEGSKA come from the germline V gene (reference sequence). Trimming cost V 3 bases and J 2 bases, with 14 bases left between them. The CDR3 has 14 amino acids. CDR3 amino acids: CSARHSGQPYEQYF. DNA for the CDR3: TGCAGTGCTAGGCATTCGGGACAACCCTACGAGCAGTACTTC.

This clonotype was detected only a few times. This chain links TRBV20-1 with TRBJ2-3; 8 bases map to TRBD2. The CDR3 extends over 14 amino acids. Per the germline V gene, CDR1 is DFQATT and CDR2 is SNEGSKA (reference sequence). V shed 5 bases and J 6 bases; nucleotides not matched to a gene: 10. The CDR3 bases are TGCAGTGCTCTTAGCGGGGACCCCCCGGATACGCAGTATTTT. This codes for CSALSGDPPDTQYF.

This clonotype was seen repeatedly, ten times or more. V is TRBV4-2 and J is TRBJ2-3; 12 bases are a match to TRBD2. This CDR3 is 18 amino acids long. CDR1 LGHNA and CDR2 YNFKEQ come from the germline V gene. Trimming took 0 bases from V and 7 from J; bases not matched to a gene: 11. The CDR3 loop is CASSQDLTSGGRVHTQYF. The CDR3 DNA sequence: TGTGCCAGCAGCCAAGATCTTACTAGCGGGGGGCGGGTCCATACGCAGTATTTT.